This T cell receptor beta chain appears in the sequencing data of a study of identical twins. The germline CDR1 and CDR2 sequences are MDHEN and SYDVKM. The CDR3 runs to 16 residues. V trimming: 7 bases; J trimming: 5 bases; junction bases outside the gene matches: 11. A universal primer site was added by template switching, and unique molecular identifiers were carried by the cDNA. Each CDR3 protein gets one entry after TCRdb re-called the 5' RACE reads with MiXCR. Here the sample spans 140,000 to 150,000 distinct CDR3 sequences, around 3.5% being singletons. Sequenced input: memory T cells sorted from blood. This receptor was identified in a man between 18 and 29 years old in good health. V is TRBV28 and J is TRBJ2-1; 10 nucleotides match TRBD2. In nucleotides, the CDR3 is TGTGCCAGCACTCCGGCAGCGGGAGGGACCCACAATGAGCAGTTCTTC. The encoded protein is CASTPAAGGTHNEQFF.